Below, 16 T cell receptor beta chains from the same sample are listed, as sequenced in a study of OX40 agonist ivuxolimab in advanced cancers. The method was immunoSEQ multiplex PCR; TCRdb's version includes in-frame clones alone and lacks a portion of them. The data show over 55,000 clones, around 80% seen once. The sample here was CD4+ or CD8+ T cells sorted from blood, taken in a trial of the OX40 agonist ivuxolimab. Receptor source: an adult with an advanced solid tumor such as melanoma, head and neck, liver or kidney cancer.

V is TRBV7-2 and J is TRBJ1-4, with 7 bases that match TRBD1. The CDR3 loop spans 14 amino acids. Germline V CDR1 and CDR2: SGHTA, FQGNSA. The V gene end was trimmed by 4 bases and the J gene end by 3 bases; junction bases not matched to a gene: 2. CDR3 residues: CASSYDRANEKLFF. The CDR3 DNA reads TGTGCCAGCAGCTACGACAGGGCTAATGAAAAACTGTTTTTT.

The rearrangement uses TRBV10-3 and TRBJ2-6; TRBD2 might be the D (5 bases). CDR3 length: 14 amino acids. Germline values: CDR1 ENHRY, CDR2 SYGVKD. CDR3 coding DNA: TGTGCTTCTTCCGGGGACTCTGGGGCCAACGTCCTGACTTTC. This sequence encodes CASSGDSGANVLTF.

The rearrangement uses TRBV25-1 and TRBJ2-7; D is uncertain. Trimming shortened V by 1 base and J by 1 base, and 8 bases separated the two germline ends. The CDR3 sequence is 14 residues long. The germline gives CDR1 MGHDK, CDR2 SYGVNS. CDR3 loop: CASSESPVSYEQYF. Here the CDR3 DNA reads TGTGCCAGCAGTGAATCCCCTGTTTCCTACGAGCAGTACTTC.

This chain uses TRBV27 with TRBJ2-7, with a weak D call TRBD2 (6 bases). This CDR3 is built from 16 residues. Germline V gives CDR1 MNHEY, CDR2 SMNVEV (reference sequence). V was shortened by 4 bases and J by 4 bases, with 20 bases between the two germline ends. CDR3 sequence reads: CASSSGGFAVWYEQYF. The CDR3 DNA sequence: TGTGCCAGCAGTTCTGGAGGGTTTGCCGTGTGGTACGAGCAGTACTTC.

V and J are TRBV6-6 and TRBJ1-1, with D perhaps matching TRBD1 (5 bases). The CDR3 sequence is 15 residues long. The germline V and J ends were trimmed by 2 bases and 1 base, with 11 bases remaining between them. CDR1 is MNHNY, CDR2 SVGAGI, per germline (reference sequence). CDR3 in amino acids: CASSYPGTGNTEAFF. CDR3 DNA sequence: TGTGCCAGCAGTTACCCAGGGACGGGGAACACTGAAGCTTTCTTT.

V usage is TRBV10-3 and J usage is TRBJ1-2, with TRBD1 matching over 11 bases. Losses at the gene ends were 3 bases for V and 6 bases for J; bases not matched to a gene: 6. Germline CDR1 reads ENHRY; CDR2 reads SYGVKD. CDR3 size: 15 residues. Written as DNA, the CDR3 is TGTGCCATCAGTGATTGGGACAGGGGGGGAGATGGCTACACCTTC. It is translated as CAISDWDRGGDGYTF.

The chain uses TRBV5-1 and TRBJ1-3; possibly TRBD1 for D (6 bases). CDR3 length: 18 amino acids. Germline CDR1 and CDR2: SGHRS and YFSETQ. Trimming removed 1 base at V and 0 bases at J, with 17 bases between. The CDR3 region is CASSLRIGGGDSGNTIYF. DNA of the CDR3: TGCGCCAGCAGCTTGCGGATTGGTGGGGGCGACTCTGGAAACACCATATATTTT.

The CDR3 protein is CASRPGTLPHEQYF. CDR3 DNA: TGTGCCAGCAGGCCCGGGACACTTCCCCACGAGCAGTACTTC. J is TRBJ2-7 and V is TRBV6-6; D might be TRBD1 (6 bases). This CDR3 region has 14 residues. The germline CDR1 and CDR2 sequences are MNHNY and SVGAGI (reference sequence). V shed 6 bases and J shed 5 bases, with 17 bases lying between them.

The chain carries TRBV11-1 and TRBJ1-1; D call uncertain. Germline V gene lookup returns CDR1 SGHAT and CDR2 FQDESV (reference sequence). Trimming removed 3 bases at V and 2 bases at J, with 4 bases between. The CDR3 is 12 residues long. Here the CDR3 DNA reads TGTGCCAGCAGCTTTAGTAACACTGAAGCTTTCTTT. Protein sequence: CASSFSNTEAFF.

The chain combines TRBV30 with TRBJ1-6, with a weak D call TRBD1 (5 bases). The V end lost 2 bases, the J end lost 9 bases, and 11 bases lay between the germline ends. Germline CDR1 is GTSNPN and CDR2 is SVGIG (reference sequence). The length of the CDR3 is 13 residues. The chain's CDR3 is CAWSRQGGSPLHF. For the CDR3, the DNA is TGTGCCTGGAGTCGTCAGGGAGGTTCACCCCTCCACTTT.

This clone was counted only a few times. The chain has TRBV4-1 and TRBJ1-4; D gene ambiguous. V shed 2 bases and J shed 8 bases, with 21 bases lying between them. The CDR3 is made up of 17 amino acids. Germline-derived CDR1 and CDR2 are MGHRA and YSYEKL. CDR3 region: CASSQILRRLKEEKLFF. The CDR3 nucleotides are TGCGCCAGCAGCCAAATCCTTAGACGGCTTAAGGAGGAAAAACTGTTTTTT.

The chain has TRBV6-1 and TRBJ1-2, with D perhaps TRBD1 (6 bases). Germline V gene lookup returns CDR1 MNHNS and CDR2 SASEGT. The CDR3 spans 15 residues. V lost 2 bases to trimming and J lost 4 bases, with 14 bases between them. CDR3 region: CASSEILTGPYGYTF. DNA of the CDR3: TGTGCCAGCAGTGAAATTTTGACAGGCCCCTATGGCTACACCTTC.

The chain links TRBV25-1 to TRBJ1-1; perhaps TRBD1 as D (5 bases). The CDR3 loop spans 14 amino acids. Trimming took 6 bases from V and 4 from J, leaving 15 bases between them. Germline CDR1 is MGHDK and CDR2 is SYGVNS. The CDR3 sequence is CASSRLGGATEAFF. In nucleotides, the CDR3 is TGTGCCAGCAGCAGGCTGGGAGGGGCCACTGAAGCTTTCTTT.

The chain employs TRBV6-1 and TRBJ2-5; no clear D. This CDR3 spans 13 amino acids. The V gene lost 1 base and the J gene lost 5 bases, with 8 bases spanning the gap. Looked up from germline, CDR1 is MNHNS and CDR2 is SASEGT. The CDR3 region has the DNA TGTGCCAGCAGTGAAGATGCTTTGGAGACCCAGTACTTC. Protein: CASSEDALETQYF.

For this clone: The junction differs from germline at one of its ends, possibly a read error. Different DNA sequences within this sample yield the same CDR3. The chain has TRBV6-5 and TRBJ2-7, with 8 bases fitting TRBD2. Germline V lookup: CDR1 MNHEY, CDR2 SVGAGI. CDR3 size: 12 residues. CDR3 region: CASRTSSLKQYF. DNA of the CDR3: TGTGCCAGCCGGACTAGCTCTTTGAAGCAGTATTTC.

This clone was counted once. Other DNA sequences within the sample encode an identical CDR3. The chain is built from TRBV11-3 and TRBJ1-2, with D unresolved. V gave up 5 bases and J gave up 4 bases, with 8 bases separating them. This CDR3 has 12 residues. Germline assignment: CDR1 SGHNT and CDR2 YENEEA. The CDR3 sequence is CASSQTSYGYTF. The CDR3 DNA reads as TGTGCCAGCAGCCAGACAAGCTATGGCTACACCTTC.